The clone carrying this T cell receptor (beta chain) counts as medium-sized by frequency. The record originates from a study of T cell clusters in autoimmune cytopenias. Looking at the study overall: A median of about 54,000 TRB reads per sample yielded a median roughly 2,500 distinct clonotypes.

In germline, CDR1 is MNHEY, CDR2 SVGEGT. The CDR3 is 14 residues long. Each sample's input was 250 ng genomic DNA, roughly 38,000 genome equivalents. Multiplex touch-down PCR amplified TRB using TRB-A and TRB-B pools in one tube. TCRdb reprocessed the multiplex PCR reads and reports one entry per CDR3 protein, with no DNA. The sample has around 4,000 distinct CDR3 sequences. The sample taken for sequencing was peripheral blood. This chain connects TRBV6-2 or TRBV6-3 to TRBJ2-7; TCRdb picks TRBD2, but there is no DNA to check that call. The receptor's source is a human donor with an autoimmune cytopenia or autoimmune hepatitis (not recorded which). CDR3 amino acids: CASSYQREDYEQYF.